What follows are 9 T cell receptor beta chains derived from one specimen sequenced in a study of blood T cells in healthy people across ages. Combining a sample-barcoded 5' primer with a J-beta primer mix, a second PCR ran for 7 to 11 cycles. TCRdb independently ran MiXCR on the 5' RACE reads; one entry per CDR3 protein. Of 450,000 to 700,000 distinct CDR3 sequences in the sample, 27% are singletons; the top ten hold approximately 17%. Sequencing was done on a sample of blood. The receptors were gathered from a woman aged 70 to 79 in good health.

This clonotype was counted once. V usage is TRBV6-5 and J usage is TRBJ2-5; possibly TRBD1 or TRBD2 for D (6 bases each). Trimming took 6 bases from V and 6 from J, leaving 14 bases between them. The germline CDR1 and CDR2 sequences are MNHEY and SVGAGI. The CDR3 loop spans 13 amino acids. The CDR3 DNA sequence: TGTGCCAGCAGGACCGGGGGCTTGAAGACCCAGTACTTC. Its protein product is CASRTGGLKTQYF.

Only a few counts were recorded for this clonotype. The chain links TRBV20-1 to TRBJ2-2; 14 bases match TRBD2. Germline V gene lookup returns CDR1 DFQATT and CDR2 SNEGSKA (reference sequence). The V gene end was trimmed by 6 bases and the J gene end by 6 bases; junction bases not matched to a gene: 3. This CDR3 is 14 amino acids long. The chain's CDR3 is CSAGLAGGSGELFF. DNA of the CDR3: TGCAGTGCCGGACTAGCGGGGGGTTCCGGGGAGCTGTTTTTT.

There are a few counts of this clonotype. V gene TRBV12-3 or TRBV12-4 combines with J gene TRBJ1-4, with D possibly matching TRBD1 (6 bases). V lost 4 bases and J lost 13, with 19 bases in between. This CDR3 is built from 14 residues. In nucleotides, the CDR3 is TGTGCCAGCAGTTCCATGCAGGGGCTTCATATACTGTTTTTT. Protein: CASSSMQGLHILFF.

This clonotype occurred a few times. The chain couples TRBV12-3 or TRBV12-4 to TRBJ2-7; TRBD1 matches 11 bases. The CDR3 covers 15 residues. With 5 bases clipped from V and 3 bases from J, the junction kept 6 bases outside the gene matches. Here the CDR3 reads CASSPRDRGFYEQYF. CDR3 coding DNA: TGTGCCAGCAGTCCCCGGGACAGGGGGTTCTACGAGCAGTACTTC.

The J gene is TRBJ1-2, the V gene TRBV7-9, with a weak D call TRBD1 (6 bases). The CDR3 extends over 13 amino acids. The V end lost 5 bases, the J end lost 2 bases, and 9 bases lay between the germline ends. The germline gives CDR1 SEHNR, CDR2 FQNEAQ (reference sequence). The CDR3 nucleotides read TGTGCCAGCAGCGAGGGGGAGAACTATGGCTACACCTTC. Translated, it gives CASSEGENYGYTF.

The chain combines TRBV5-1 with TRBJ2-2; D call uncertain. Trimming took off 0 bases at V and 5 bases at J, with 11 bases between the two ends. Germline-derived CDR1 and CDR2 are SGHRS and YFSETQ. The CDR3 runs 15 residues. CDR3 region: CASSLETLGTGELFF. In DNA, the CDR3 is TGCGCCAGCAGCTTGGAAACCTTAGGAACCGGGGAGCTGTTTTTT.

The rearrangement uses TRBV12-3 or TRBV12-4 and TRBJ1-6; tentatively, D is TRBD1 (5 bases). Trimming removed 6 bases at V and 0 bases at J, with 15 bases between. The CDR3 is 17 amino acids. Here the CDR3 DNA reads TGTGCCAGCAGCCCGGGACGGCGTAGCTCCTATAATTCACCCCTCCACTTT. It yields the protein CASSPGRRSSYNSPLHF.

This clonotype was detected a few times. The chain carries TRBV4-1 and TRBJ2-7, with 8 positions matching TRBD1. The CDR3 length is 13 residues. Germline CDR1 reads MGHRA; CDR2 reads YSYEKL. J lost 5 bases, V lost 5 bases, and 5 bases had no gene match. The CDR3 bases are TGCGCCAGCAGCGATAGGACAGGGCACGAGCAGTACTTC. Translating it yields CASSDRTGHEQYF.

Concerning this clonotype: One junction end does not reproduce the germline sequence, and a read error may be involved. The chain uses TRBV10-3 and TRBJ1-1; the D gene is possibly TRBD1 (6 bases). The CDR3 has 12 amino acids. Germline V CDR1 and CDR2: ENHRY, SYGVKD. CDR3 bases: TGTGCCGTCGACTCAGGGGCCACTAAAGCTTTCTTT. It specifies CAVDSGATKAFF.